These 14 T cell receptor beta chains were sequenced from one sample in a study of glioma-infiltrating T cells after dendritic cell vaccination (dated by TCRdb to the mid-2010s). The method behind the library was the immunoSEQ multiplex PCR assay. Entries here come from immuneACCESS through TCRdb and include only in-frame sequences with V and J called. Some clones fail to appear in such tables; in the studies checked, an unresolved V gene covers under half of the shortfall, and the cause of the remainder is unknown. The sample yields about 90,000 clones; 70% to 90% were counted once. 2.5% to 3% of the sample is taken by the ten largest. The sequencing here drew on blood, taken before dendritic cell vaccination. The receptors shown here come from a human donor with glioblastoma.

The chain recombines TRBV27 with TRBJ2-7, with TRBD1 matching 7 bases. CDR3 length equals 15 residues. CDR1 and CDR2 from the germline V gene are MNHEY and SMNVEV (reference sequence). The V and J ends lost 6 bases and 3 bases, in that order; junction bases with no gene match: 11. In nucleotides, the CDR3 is TGTGCCAGCAGCCTAAAAGGGGGCTTTGGCTACGAGCAGTACTTC. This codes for CASSLKGGFGYEQYF.

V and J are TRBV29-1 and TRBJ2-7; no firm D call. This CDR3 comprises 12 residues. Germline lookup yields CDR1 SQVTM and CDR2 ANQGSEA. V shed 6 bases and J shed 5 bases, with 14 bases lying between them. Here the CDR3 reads CSVGRPPHEQYF. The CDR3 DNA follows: TGCAGCGTGGGCCGACCACCCCACGAGCAGTACTTC.

Written as DNA, the CDR3 is TGCGCCAGCAGCTGGGGACAGGGGGCATCGGTCGGCTACACCTTC. Translation: CASSWGQGASVGYTF. The rearrangement uses TRBV5-1 and TRBJ1-2; 12 bases align to TRBD1. J gave up 8 bases and V 3 bases, and 8 bases lay outside the gene matches. Germline V CDR1 and CDR2: SGHRS, YFSETQ. CDR3 length equals 15 residues. Supplemented by reference TRBV5-1 and TRBJ1-2, the full variable domain reads KAGVTQTPRYLIKTRGQQVTLSCSPISGHRSVSWYQQTPGQGLQFLFEYFSETQRNKGNFPGRFSGRQFSNSRSEMNVSTLELGDSALYLCASSWGQGASVGYTFGSGTRLTVV.

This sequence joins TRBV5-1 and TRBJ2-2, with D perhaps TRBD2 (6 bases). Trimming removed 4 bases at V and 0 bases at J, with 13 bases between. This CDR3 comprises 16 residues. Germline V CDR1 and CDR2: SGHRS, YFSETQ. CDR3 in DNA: TGCGCCAGCAGCCCCGGGACTTGGACGAACACCGGGGAGCTGTTTTTT. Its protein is CASSPGTWTNTGELFF.

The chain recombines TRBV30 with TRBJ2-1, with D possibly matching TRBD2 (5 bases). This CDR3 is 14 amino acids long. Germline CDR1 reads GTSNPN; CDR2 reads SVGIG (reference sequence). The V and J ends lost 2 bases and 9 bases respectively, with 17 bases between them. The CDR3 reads CAWSTGSGIAEQFF. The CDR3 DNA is TGTGCCTGGAGTACGGGGAGCGGTATCGCTGAGCAGTTCTTC.

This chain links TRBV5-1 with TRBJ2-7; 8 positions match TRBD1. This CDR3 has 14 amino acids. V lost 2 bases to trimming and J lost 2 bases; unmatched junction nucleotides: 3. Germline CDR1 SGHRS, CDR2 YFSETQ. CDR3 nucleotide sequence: TGCGCCAGCAGCTTCAGACAGGGGCCCTACGAGCAGTACTTC. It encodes CASSFRQGPYEQYF.

The CDR3 spells CASLTDRGGTEAFF. Written as DNA, the CDR3 is TGTGCCAGCTTAACGGACAGGGGAGGGACTGAAGCTTTCTTT. The genes are TRBV18 and TRBJ1-1; 9 nucleotides line up with TRBD1. CDR1 is KGHSH, CDR2 LQKENI, per germline. Trimming took 7 bases from V and 5 from J; bases not matched to a gene: 8. CDR3 size: 14 residues.

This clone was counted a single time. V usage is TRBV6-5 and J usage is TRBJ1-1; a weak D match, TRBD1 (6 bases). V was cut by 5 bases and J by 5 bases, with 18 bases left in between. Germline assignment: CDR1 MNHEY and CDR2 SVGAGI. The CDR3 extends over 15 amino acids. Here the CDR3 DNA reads TGTGCCAGCAGTAGCTTACAGGGTAGAAATACTGAAGCTTTCTTT. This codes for CASSSLQGRNTEAFF.

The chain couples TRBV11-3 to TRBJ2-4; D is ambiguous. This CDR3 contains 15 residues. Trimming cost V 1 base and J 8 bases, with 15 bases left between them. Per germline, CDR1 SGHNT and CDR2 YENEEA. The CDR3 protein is CASSLGLGSADIQYF. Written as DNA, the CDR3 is TGTGCCAGCAGCTTAGGCCTCGGGTCGGCGGACATTCAGTACTTC.

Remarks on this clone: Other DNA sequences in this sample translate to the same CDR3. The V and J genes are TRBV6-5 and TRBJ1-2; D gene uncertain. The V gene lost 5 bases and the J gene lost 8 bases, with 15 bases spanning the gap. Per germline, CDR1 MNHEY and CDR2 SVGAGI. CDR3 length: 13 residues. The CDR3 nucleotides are TGTGCCAGCAGTAGGGCGGGGAGGTACGGCTACACCTTC. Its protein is CASSRAGRYGYTF.

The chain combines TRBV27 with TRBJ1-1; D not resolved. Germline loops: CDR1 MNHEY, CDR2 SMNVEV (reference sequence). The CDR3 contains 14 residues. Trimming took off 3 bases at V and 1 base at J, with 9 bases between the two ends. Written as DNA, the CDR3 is TGTGCCAGCAGTTTCGAGGGATCGAACACTGAAGCTTTCTTT. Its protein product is CASSFEGSNTEAFF.

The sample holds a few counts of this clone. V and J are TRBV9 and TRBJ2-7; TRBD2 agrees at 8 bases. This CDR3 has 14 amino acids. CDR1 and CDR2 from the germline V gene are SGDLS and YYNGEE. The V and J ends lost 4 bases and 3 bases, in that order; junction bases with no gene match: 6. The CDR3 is CASSRSGTSYEQYF. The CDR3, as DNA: TGTGCCAGCAGCCGCTCCGGGACTAGCTACGAGCAGTACTTC.

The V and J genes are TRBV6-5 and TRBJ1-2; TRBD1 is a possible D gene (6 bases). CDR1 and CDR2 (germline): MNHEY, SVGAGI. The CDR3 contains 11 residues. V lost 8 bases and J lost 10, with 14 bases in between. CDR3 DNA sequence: TGTGCCAGCGGCTCGGGGGGGGCCTACACCTTC. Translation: CASGSGGAYTF.

The DNA of the CDR3 is TGTGCCAGCTCACCAAGACATGCCTCCGACTATGGCTACACCTTC. It yields the protein CASSPRHASDYGYTF. The chain has TRBV18 and TRBJ1-2, with D uncertain. Germline V lookup: CDR1 KGHSH, CDR2 LQKENI. V dropped 2 bases and J dropped 3 bases, with 13 bases sitting between them. The CDR3 runs 15 residues.